This T cell receptor beta chain appears in the sequencing data of a study of T-cell reconstitution after alpha-beta-depleted transplantation in children. This clonotype was seen more than once but under ten times. The TCRbeta library was prepared with unique molecular identifiers. TCRdb called the PCR reads again in MiXCR, with one record for every CDR3 protein. The table has fewer than 700,000 distinct CDR3 sequences, roughly 24% seen once; the top ten hold roughly 15%. Looked up from germline, CDR1 is SGDLS and CDR2 is YYNGEE. CDR3 length: 14 amino acids. Trimming cost V 4 bases and J 3 bases; bases outside gene matches: 4.

Material: PBMCs, mostly from graft donor cells, obtained 360 days after TCRalphabeta/CD19-depleted stem cell transplant. The clonotype originates from a boy under two years old who had a stem cell transplant for acute myeloid leukemia, so the T cells may come from the graft donor. The rearrangement links TRBV9 to TRBJ2-5, with 9 bases lining up with TRBD1. The CDR3 DNA is TGTGCCAGCAGCATACGGGACAGGGAAGAGACCCAGTACTTC. Its protein is CASSIRDREETQYF.